The clone carrying this TCR beta chain was detected a few times. The antigen is not known. This entry comes from a study of beta chain features in type 1 diabetes. Across the whole study: Age, gender and cell yields were similar between patients and healthy donors. Study-level points and caveats: Across all four CD4+ subsets, people with type 1 diabetes showed modestly shorter TCRB CDR3s.

CDR3 size: 15 residues. The germline gives CDR1 SGHTA, CDR2 FQGTGA. Trimming cost V 9 bases and J 0 bases; bases outside gene matches: 9. Expressed TCRB transcripts were sequenced after all isolated RNA was converted to cDNA. Libraries were prepared by immunoSEQ multiplex PCR; TCRdb keeps only in-frame clonotypes and omits some of them. The sample shows around 500,000 clones, about an eighth of them seen only once. The sequenced sample consisted of naive CD4+ T cells from blood. The chain employs TRBV7-3 and TRBJ2-3, with TRBD2 matching 7 bases. The TCR sequence derives from a woman aged 18-29 years in good health. In nucleotides, the CDR3 is TGTGCCAGTCGAACTAGCGTCACTAGCACAGATACGCAGTATTTT. Amino acid sequence: CASRTSVTSTDTQYF. The full variable domain, its missing parts supplied by reference TRBV7-3 and TRBJ2-3, is GAGVSQTPSNKVTEKGKYVELRCDPISGHTALYWYRQSLGQGPEFLIYFQGTGAADDSGLPNDRFFAVRPEGSVSTLKIQRTERGDSAVYLCASRTSVTSTDTQYFGPGTRLTVL.